This TCR beta chain was identified during a study of shared clonotypes between healthy human individuals. The CDR3 has 15 amino acids. V shed 4 bases, J shed 4 bases, and the junction held 9 bases outside the gene matches. The V gene's germline CDR1 is SGHRS and CDR2 YFSETQ. Profiling relied on immunoSEQ multiplex PCR, and the TCRdb table lists in-frame clones only, not all of them. The data contain roughly 170,000 clones, over 50% of them singletons. All donors qualified as healthy HIV-negative adults and had experienced no recent acute infections or vaccinations. The study drew all its donors from Caucasian adults living in Nashville, Tennessee. The authors divided CD4+ cells into CD45RA+ naive and CD45RA-negative memory subsets.

The source is a man younger than 45 in good health. The genes are TRBV5-1 and TRBJ2-5, with TRBD1 matching over 8 bases. Sequencing was performed on memory CD4+ T cells sorted from blood. Regarding subset: CD45RA-negative fraction. DNA of the CDR3: TGCGCCAGCAGCAGGACGACAGGGGATTCAGAGACCCAGTACTTC. This sequence encodes CASSRTTGDSETQYF.